Listed below are T cell receptor beta chains from one sample, sequenced in a study of blood T cell repertoires in COVID-19. Sequencing was performed with immunoSEQ multiplex PCR; in TCRdb, only in-frame clones are kept and a portion is missing. The table includes a few hundred thousand clones, under 95% detected once. The sample taken for sequencing was PBMCs or T cells enriched from blood (not recorded which). The source is a woman aged 25-40 years who had recovered from COVID-19. The CDR3 runs from the conserved cysteine through the conserved F or W. D genes are given only for firm matches. Some rows have no size entry. The others give once, few or many, or a class for an expanded clone.

J	D	size	V	CDR3	DNA
TRBJ2-1	TRBD2	-	TRBV11-2	CASSKGVSGIDQFF	TGTGCCAGCAGTAAAGGGGTTAGCGGGATCGACCAGTTCTTC
TRBJ2-1	-	-	TRBV6-2/TRBV6-3	CASSYREYLRENNEQFF	TGTGCCAGCAGTTACCGAGAATACCTACGGGAGAACAATGAGCAGTTCTTC
TRBJ2-2	-	-	TRBV28	CASRGGQNTGELFF	TGTGCCAGCAGAGGGGGACAGAACACCGGGGAGCTGTTTTTT
TRBJ2-3	-	-	TRBV7-2	CASSTNPSTDTQYF	TGTGCCAGCAGCACAAACCCGAGCACAGATACGCAGTATTTT
TRBJ1-1	-	-	TRBV4-3	CASSQDVGNEAFF	TGCGCCAGCAGCCAAGATGTGGGCAATGAAGCTTTCTTT
TRBJ1-4	TRBD1	few	TRBV2	CASSAGQGGDEKLFF	TGTGCCAGCAGTGCCGGACAGGGTGGCGATGAAAAACTGTTTTTT
TRBJ1-1	-	-	TRBV11-1	CASSQNTEAFF	TGTGCCAGCAGTCAGAACACTGAAGCTTTCTTT
TRBJ2-1	TRBD2	-	TRBV28	CATRGGSSYNEQFF	TGTGCTACCCGGGGGGGAAGCTCCTACAATGAGCAGTTCTTC
TRBJ2-7	-	-	TRBV28	CASRTTTGVEQYF	TGTGCCAGCAGGACGACGACGGGGGTCGAGCAGTACTTC
TRBJ2-1	-	-	TRBV29-1	CSVETGSGEQFF	TGCAGCGTTGAAACGGGGTCTGGAGAGCAGTTCTTC
TRBJ2-2	TRBD2	once	TRBV13	CASSRSSSGSWTGELFF	TGTGCCAGCAGCCGCAGTTCTAGCGGGAGTTGGACCGGGGAGCTGTTTTTT
TRBJ1-4	-	-	TRBV11-2	CASRSAGFNEKLFF	TGTGCCAGCAGAAGCGCCGGCTTTAATGAAAAACTGTTTTTT
TRBJ1-4	-	-	TRBV7-8	CASSTFRTGEKLFF	TGTGCCAGCAGCACTTTTCGGACGGGGGAAAAACTGTTTTTT
TRBJ2-5	TRBD2	-	TRBV10-3	CAISEGLAGGQETQYF	TGTGCCATCAGTGAAGGACTAGCGGGGGGGCAAGAGACCCAGTACTTC
TRBJ2-1	TRBD2	-	TRBV28	CASSSLLAELYNEQFF	TGTGCCAGCAGTTCCCTACTAGCGGAGCTCTACAATGAGCAGTTCTTC
TRBJ1-4	TRBD1	-	TRBV7-3	CATKGQGNEKLFF	TGTGCCACCAAGGGACAGGGTAATGAAAAACTGTTTTTT
TRBJ2-7	TRBD2	once	TRBV27	CASSFRRGTSVSYEQYF	TGTGCCAGCAGTTTCCGCCGAGGGACTAGCGTCTCCTACGAGCAGTACTTC
TRBJ2-2	-	-	TRBV11-2	CASRKPPGTGHTGELFF	TGTGCCAGCAGGAAACCCCCCGGGACTGGGCACACCGGGGAGCTGTTTTTT
TRBJ2-3	TRBD2	-	TRBV5-8	CASSRGLAGVSDTQYF	TGTGCCAGCAGCCGGGGACTAGCGGGAGTTTCAGATACGCAGTATTTT
TRBJ1-5	-	-	TRBV6-2/TRBV6-3	CASSFLGGQPQHF	TGTGCCAGCAGTTTCTTGGGGGGGCAGCCCCAGCATTTT